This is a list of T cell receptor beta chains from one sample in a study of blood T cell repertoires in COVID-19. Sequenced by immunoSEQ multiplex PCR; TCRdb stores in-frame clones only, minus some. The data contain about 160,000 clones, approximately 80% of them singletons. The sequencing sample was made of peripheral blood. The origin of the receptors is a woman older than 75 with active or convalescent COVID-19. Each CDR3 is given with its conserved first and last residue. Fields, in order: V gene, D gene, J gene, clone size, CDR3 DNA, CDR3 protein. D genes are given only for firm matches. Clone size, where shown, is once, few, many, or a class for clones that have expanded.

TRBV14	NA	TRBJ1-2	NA	TGTGCCAGCAGCCAAAGTAGCTACGATGGCTACACCTTC	CASSQSSYDGYTF
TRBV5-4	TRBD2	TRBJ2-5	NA	TGTGCCAGCAGCTTGCTCTCTAGCGGGCTCGTGGAGACCCAGTACTTC	CASSLLSSGLVETQYF
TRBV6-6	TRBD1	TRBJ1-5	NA	TGTGCCAGCAGTTCCCCCCAGGGGGGCAATCAGCCCCAGCATTTT	CASSSPQGGNQPQHF
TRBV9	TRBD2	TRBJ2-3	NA	TGTGCCAGCAGCGTAGGTAGCGGGGGAGGAAGCACAGATACGCAGTATTTT	CASSVGSGGGSTDTQYF
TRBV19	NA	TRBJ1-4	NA	TGTGCCAGTAGTATAAGGGGTGAAAAACTGTTTTTT	CASSIRGEKLFF
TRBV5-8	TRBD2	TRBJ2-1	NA	TGTGCCAGCAGCCGTTCGGGGGGTACCCCACATAACAATGAGCAGTTCTTC	CASSRSGGTPHNNEQFF
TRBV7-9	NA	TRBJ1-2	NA	TGTGCCAGCAGCCAATCCTATGGCTACACCTTC	CASSQSYGYTF
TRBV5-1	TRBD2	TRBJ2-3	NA	TGCGCCAGCAGGGGTGGGACTAGCGGACGCACAGATACGCAGTATTTT	CASRGGTSGRTDTQYF
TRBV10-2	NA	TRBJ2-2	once	TGCGCCAGCAGGAGGCAGGGAAACACCGGGGAGCTGTTTTTT	CASRRQGNTGELFF
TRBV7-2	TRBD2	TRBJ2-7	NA	TGTGCCAGCAGCTTGTCGACTAGCGGGGGATCCTACGAGCAGTACTTC	CASSLSTSGGSYEQYF
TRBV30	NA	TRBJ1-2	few	TGTGCCTGGAGTGTGGCCAGGGTCGATGGCTACACCTTC	CAWSVARVDGYTF
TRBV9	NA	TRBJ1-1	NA	TGTGCCAGCAGCCCCCTTTCCGTGAACACTGAAGCTTTCTTT	CASSPLSVNTEAFF